These 29 T cell receptor beta chains came from one sample sequenced in a study of OX40 agonist ivuxolimab in advanced cancers. Here immunoSEQ multiplex PCR was the method, and the copy in TCRdb shows in-frame clones only, minus some. The profile shows some 19,000 clones, 79% of them singletons. Sequenced here: CD4+ or CD8+ T cells sorted from blood, sampled in a trial of the OX40 agonist ivuxolimab. Receptor source: an adult with an advanced solid tumor such as melanoma, head and neck, liver or kidney cancer.

The V and J genes are TRBV6-1 and TRBJ1-2; the D gene is possibly TRBD1 (5 bases). Deletions cut 8 bases from V and 5 bases from J, with 9 bases between. The V gene's germline CDR1 is MNHNS and CDR2 SASEGT. The CDR3 runs 11 residues. For the CDR3, the DNA is TGTGCCAGCCCCGGGACTTATGGCTACACCTTC. It specifies CASPGTYGYTF.

The chain uses TRBV7-2 and TRBJ1-1; 8 bases map to TRBD1. CDR3 length: 20 amino acids. Unmatched junction bases numbered 15, after V lost 0 bases and J lost 0 bases. Germline values: CDR1 SGHTA, CDR2 FQGNSA. CDR3 DNA: TGTGCCAGCAGCTTAGCGAGAGACAGGGGTTTTTTGGATGTGAACACTGAAGCTTTCTTT. Amino acid sequence: CASSLARDRGFLDVNTEAFF.

This chain links TRBV4-1 with TRBJ1-5, with 7 bases matching TRBD1. Germline loops: CDR1 MGHRA, CDR2 YSYEKL. CDR3 length: 17 residues. Unmatched junction bases numbered 9, after V lost 0 bases and J lost 4 bases. The CDR3 sequence is CASSQDRGGRGNQPQHF. The CDR3 DNA is TGCGCCAGCAGCCAAGATCGAGGGGGCCGGGGGAATCAGCCCCAGCATTTT.

V gene TRBV6-4 combines with J gene TRBJ2-3; 13 nucleotides line up with TRBD2. Germline loops: CDR1 MRHNA, CDR2 SNTAGT. CDR3 length: 15 amino acids. J lost 6 bases, V lost 0 bases, and 0 bases had no gene match. In DNA, the CDR3 is TGTGCCAGCAGTGACTCGACTAGCGGGGGGGATACGCAGTATTTT. Its translation is CASSDSTSGGDTQYF.

V usage is TRBV7-2 and J usage is TRBJ2-7; D is unclear. Germline loops: CDR1 SGHTA, CDR2 FQGNSA. The germline V and J ends were trimmed by 2 bases and 6 bases, with 11 bases remaining between them. This CDR3 spans 13 amino acids. The CDR3 nucleotides are TGTGCCAGCAGCTTATATCGTTCCCCCGAGCAGTACTTC. Its translation: CASSLYRSPEQYF.

The CDR3 protein is CASSQGHPNTEAFF. Written as DNA, the CDR3 is TGCGCCAGCAGCCAAGGGCATCCGAACACTGAAGCTTTCTTT. This chain uses TRBV4-1 with TRBJ1-1; D is ambiguous. V lost 1 base and J lost 1, with 7 bases in between. Germline V gene sequence: CDR1 MGHRA, CDR2 YSYEKL. The CDR3 contains 14 residues.

The rearrangement links TRBV19 to TRBJ2-1; 8 nucleotides agree with TRBD2. From germline, CDR1 is LNHDA and CDR2 SQIVND (reference sequence). The V gene end was trimmed by 3 bases and the J gene end by 2 bases; junction bases not matched to a gene: 12. CDR3 size: 18 residues. CDR3 in DNA: TGTGCCAGTAGTATTATCTTTGAGCGGGGGACTCCCTACAATGAGCAGTTCTTC. Translated, it gives CASSIIFERGTPYNEQFF.

This chain uses TRBV27 with TRBJ2-2, with D perhaps TRBD2 (6 bases). The V and J ends lost 7 bases and 7 bases respectively, with 16 bases between them. In germline, CDR1 is MNHEY, CDR2 SMNVEV (reference sequence). The CDR3 is 14 residues long. The CDR3 reads CASTTGRGGGELFF. CDR3 bases: TGTGCCAGCACCACCGGTAGGGGAGGCGGGGAGCTGTTTTTT.

Notes on this clone: Other DNA sequences in this sample translate to the same CDR3. The rearrangement links TRBV9 to TRBJ2-2, with no clear D. This CDR3 has 13 residues. Between the trimmed V and J ends, which lost 0 bases and 5 bases, there was a span of 5 bases. The germline CDR1 and CDR2 sequences are SGDLS and YYNGEE. The CDR3 sequence is CASSVDGTGELFF. CDR3 nucleotide sequence: TGTGCCAGCAGCGTAGATGGGACCGGGGAGCTGTTTTTT.

The chain combines TRBV5-6 with TRBJ1-1, with a possible D match to TRBD1 (5 bases). Germline V gene data show CDR1 as SGHDT and CDR2 as YYEEEE. V lost 0 bases, J lost 5 bases, and 11 bases lay in between. This CDR3 spans 14 amino acids. The chain's CDR3 is CASSLVGAGTEAFF. DNA for the CDR3: TGTGCCAGCAGCTTGGTAGGGGCGGGGACTGAAGCTTTCTTT.

This clone occurred a few times. V usage is TRBV5-4 and J usage is TRBJ1-6; D is ambiguous. This CDR3 comprises 13 residues. Trimming pared 3 bases from V and 7 bases from J, leaving 8 bases between. CDR1 is SGHNT and CDR2 is YYREEE in the germline V gene (reference sequence). The CDR3 region has the DNA TGTGCCAGCAGCTCCATGGAGAATTCACCCCTCCACTTT. It yields the protein CASSSMENSPLHF.

Here the CDR3 DNA reads TGTGCCAGCAGTTCCACCTGGACAGGGACCTACGAGCAGTACTTC. It translates to CASSSTWTGTYEQYF. This chain uses TRBV27 with TRBJ2-7, with 8 nucleotides matching TRBD1. V lost 4 bases to trimming and J lost 2 bases; unmatched junction nucleotides: 7. The CDR3 length is 15 residues. The germline CDR1 and CDR2 sequences are MNHEY and SMNVEV (reference sequence).

This sequence joins TRBV25-1 and TRBJ1-6; D not resolved. Germline V gene data show CDR1 as MGHDK and CDR2 as SYGVNS. This CDR3 is built from 16 residues. V lost 1 base and J 10 bases, leaving 17 bases between the germline ends. The CDR3 loop reads CASSELYETSISPLHF. In DNA, the CDR3 is TGTGCCAGCAGTGAATTGTATGAGACCTCCATCTCACCCCTCCACTTT.

DNA of the CDR3: TGTGCCAGCAGTTACGGGACGGGGGGCTACACCTTC. It is translated as CASSYGTGGYTF. The chain recombines TRBV6-5 with TRBJ1-2, with a possible D match to TRBD1 (5 bases). Trimming removed 2 bases from V and 8 bases from J, with 9 bases in between. The CDR3 has 12 residues. Germline loops: CDR1 MNHEY, CDR2 SVGAGI.

As regards this clone: Distinct nucleotide sequences in the sample also encode this CDR3. The J gene is TRBJ2-3, the V gene TRBV29-1; D unresolved. Per germline, CDR1 SQVTM and CDR2 ANQGSEA. The CDR3 length is 15 residues. The V end lost 4 bases, the J end lost 2 bases, and 16 bases lay between the germline ends. CDR3 nucleotide sequence: TGCAGCGTTGTGTCGCTCGGCGACCCCACAGATACGCAGTATTTT. Translated: CSVVSLGDPTDTQYF.

The V call is TRBV11-3, the J call TRBJ2-1, with a tentative D call TRBD2 (5 bases). The CDR3 covers 13 residues. CDR1 and CDR2 (germline): SGHNT, YENEEA. The V end lost 7 bases, the J end lost 9 bases, and 16 bases lay between the germline ends. The CDR3 sequence is CASTQSGGGEQFF. The CDR3 DNA reads TGTGCCAGCACCCAGAGTGGAGGAGGTGAGCAGTTCTTC.

This clone has a single count. The chain recombines TRBV6-5 with TRBJ1-1; D not resolved. The CDR3 covers 13 residues. V was trimmed by 0 bases and J by 0 bases, leaving 2 bases between them. Germline loops: CDR1 MNHEY, CDR2 SVGAGI. The CDR3 coding sequence is TGTGCCAGCAGTTACTCCCTGAACACTGAAGCTTTCTTT. Translating gives CASSYSLNTEAFF.

The chain employs TRBV5-6 and TRBJ2-7; D could derive from TRBD1 or TRBD2 (5 bases each). Germline V gene lookup returns CDR1 SGHDT and CDR2 YYEEEE. The CDR3 sequence is 15 residues long. Trimming shortened V by 0 bases and J by 2 bases, and 12 bases separated the two germline ends. The CDR3 DNA sequence: TGTGCCAGCAGCTTGGCCCCCGGGACGACCTACGAGCAGTACTTC. It specifies CASSLAPGTTYEQYF. Together with reference TRBV5-6 and TRBJ2-7, the CDR3 gives the full variable domain: DAGVTQSPTHLIKTRGQQVTLRCSPKSGHDTVSWYQQALGQGPQFIFQYYEEEERQRGNFPDRFSGHQFPNYSSELNVNALLLGDSALYLCASSLAPGTTYEQYFGPGTRLTVT.

V and J are TRBV5-1 and TRBJ2-1; D possibly matches TRBD1 or TRBD2 (5 bases each). Germline CDR1 SGHRS, CDR2 YFSETQ. V was pared by 3 bases and J by 6 bases, with 10 bases between. The CDR3 loop spans 13 amino acids. CDR3 sequence (DNA): TGCGCCAGCAGCTGGGGGTCTCTCAATGAGCAGTTCTTC. Its translation is CASSWGSLNEQFF.

The chain links TRBV11-3 to TRBJ1-1, with a weak D call TRBD1 (6 bases). This CDR3 region has 14 residues. The germline V and J ends were trimmed by 4 bases and 2 bases, with 11 bases remaining between them. Germline CDR1 reads SGHNT; CDR2 reads YENEEA. CDR3 nucleotides: TGTGCCAGCAGCTCCGAGGGACAAAACACTGAAGCTTTCTTT. It encodes CASSSEGQNTEAFF.

The chain is built from TRBV11-2 and TRBJ1-1; TRBD1 aligns across 7 bases. Per the germline V gene, CDR1 is SGHAT and CDR2 is FQNNGV. With V trimmed by 5 bases and J by 2 bases, 8 bases remained unmatched. The CDR3 runs 15 residues. In nucleotides, the CDR3 is TGTGCCAGCAGCCGACACAGGGGCCTCAACACTGAAGCTTTCTTT. Translated: CASSRHRGLNTEAFF.

V usage is TRBV6-6 and J usage is TRBJ1-2, with D possibly TRBD1 on 5 matching bases. The CDR3 spans 16 residues. CDR1 is MNHNY, CDR2 SVGAGI, per germline (reference sequence). V lost 6 bases to trimming and J lost 6 bases, with 23 bases between them. The CDR3 loop reads CASSFRRDDSLDGYTF. The CDR3 bases are TGTGCCAGCAGCTTCCGGAGGGACGATTCATTGGATGGCTACACCTTC.

This chain connects TRBV7-9 to TRBJ2-1; no clear D gene. V lost 8 bases and J lost 1, with 15 bases in between. Germline values: CDR1 SEHNR, CDR2 FQNEAQ (reference sequence). The CDR3 loop spans 15 amino acids. The CDR3 sequence is CASLAGSASYNEQFF. DNA of the CDR3: TGTGCCAGCCTGGCCGGGTCGGCGTCCTACAATGAGCAGTTCTTC.

The rearrangement links TRBV5-1 to TRBJ2-1, with D possibly matching TRBD1 (6 bases). Trimming stripped 7 bases from V and 6 bases from J, with 11 bases between. This CDR3 region has 12 residues. The germline V gene encodes CDR1 SGHRS and CDR2 YFSETQ. DNA for the CDR3: TGCGCCAGCGGGACACTTGGCAATGAGCAGTTCTTC. It specifies CASGTLGNEQFF.

V gene TRBV4-3 combines with J gene TRBJ2-1; 10 nucleotides line up with TRBD2. The CDR3 loop spans 17 amino acids. CDR1 and CDR2 from the germline V gene are LGHNA and YSLEER. With V trimmed by 4 bases and J by 3 bases, 9 bases remained unmatched. The CDR3 is CASSPVGLADFYNEQFF. The CDR3 nucleotides are TGCGCCAGCAGCCCGGTAGGACTAGCGGATTTCTACAATGAGCAGTTCTTC.

The rearrangement links TRBV7-9 to TRBJ1-2, with TRBD1 identical over 8 bases. Germline CDR1 SEHNR, CDR2 FQNEAQ (reference sequence). The V and J ends lost 9 bases and 5 bases, in that order; junction bases with no gene match: 8. This CDR3 comprises 13 residues. Here the CDR3 reads CASYPTGVYGYTF. Written as DNA, the CDR3 is TGTGCCAGTTACCCGACAGGGGTATATGGCTACACCTTC. Complete variable domain (other parts from reference TRBV7-9 and TRBJ1-2): DTGVSQNPRHKITKRGQNVTFRCDPISEHNRLYWYRQTLGQGPEFLTYFQNEAQLEKSRLLSDRFSAERPKGSFSTLEIQRTEQGDSAMYLCASYPTGVYGYTFGSGTRLTVV.

This clone was found a few times. The chain recombines TRBV4-1 with TRBJ2-7; possible D gene TRBD2, 6 bases. The CDR3 consists of 16 residues. Germline CDR1 MGHRA, CDR2 YSYEKL. V was pared by 4 bases and J by 0 bases, with 16 bases between. The CDR3 region is CASSLRAGSSSYEQYF. The CDR3 DNA follows: TGCGCCAGCAGCCTCCGAGCGGGCAGCTCCTCCTACGAGCAGTACTTC.

The chain links TRBV19 to TRBJ2-2; TRBD1 aligns across 10 bases. Germline lookup yields CDR1 LNHDA and CDR2 SQIVND (reference sequence). V lost 10 bases and J lost 6; bases outside the gene matches: 11. The CDR3 covers 15 residues. The CDR3 region has the DNA TGTGCCACCCTTTCAGACAGGGGGCTTCCCGGGGAGCTGTTTTTT. Translated, it gives CATLSDRGLPGELFF.

J is TRBJ1-2 and V is TRBV27; D may be TRBD1 (6 bases). The V end was cut by 10 bases, the J end by 4 bases, with 19 bases between. The CDR3 loop spans 14 amino acids. From germline, CDR1 is MNHEY and CDR2 SMNVEV (reference sequence). The CDR3 DNA sequence: TGTGCCACCCTATCTGGGGGCGCAGCCTATGGCTACACCTTC. Its protein is CATLSGGAAYGYTF.